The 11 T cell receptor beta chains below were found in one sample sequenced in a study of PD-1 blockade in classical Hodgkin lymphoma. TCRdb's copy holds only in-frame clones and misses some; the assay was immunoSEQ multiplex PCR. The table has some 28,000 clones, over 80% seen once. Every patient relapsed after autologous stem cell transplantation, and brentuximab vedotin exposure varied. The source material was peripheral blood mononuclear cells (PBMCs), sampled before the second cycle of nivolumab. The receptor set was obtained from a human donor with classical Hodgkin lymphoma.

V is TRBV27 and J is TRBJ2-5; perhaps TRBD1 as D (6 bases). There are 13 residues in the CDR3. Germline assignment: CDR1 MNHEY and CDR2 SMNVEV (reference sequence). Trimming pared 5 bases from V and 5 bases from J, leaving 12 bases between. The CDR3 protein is CASSEQGRETQYF. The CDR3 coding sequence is TGTGCCAGCAGTGAACAGGGTCGGGAGACCCAGTACTTC.

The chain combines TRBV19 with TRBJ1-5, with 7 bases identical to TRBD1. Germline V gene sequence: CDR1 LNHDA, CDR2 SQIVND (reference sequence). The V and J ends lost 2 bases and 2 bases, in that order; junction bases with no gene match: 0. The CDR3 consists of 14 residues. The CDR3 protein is CASSIQGGNQPQHF. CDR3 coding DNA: TGTGCCAGTAGTATACAGGGGGGCAATCAGCCCCAGCATTTT.

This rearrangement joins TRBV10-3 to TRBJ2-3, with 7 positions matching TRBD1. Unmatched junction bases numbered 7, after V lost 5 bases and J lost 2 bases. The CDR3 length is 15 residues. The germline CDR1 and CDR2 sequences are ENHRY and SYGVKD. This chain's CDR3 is CAISPRQGYTDTQYF. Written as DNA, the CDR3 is TGTGCCATCAGTCCTAGACAGGGTTACACAGATACGCAGTATTTT.

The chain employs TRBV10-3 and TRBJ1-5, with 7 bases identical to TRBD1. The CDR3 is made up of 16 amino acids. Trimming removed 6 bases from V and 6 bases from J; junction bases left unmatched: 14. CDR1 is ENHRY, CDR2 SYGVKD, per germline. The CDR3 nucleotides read TGTGCCATCAGCACGGGACAGCGTAACGTCGGTCAGCCCCAGCATTTT. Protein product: CAISTGQRNVGQPQHF.

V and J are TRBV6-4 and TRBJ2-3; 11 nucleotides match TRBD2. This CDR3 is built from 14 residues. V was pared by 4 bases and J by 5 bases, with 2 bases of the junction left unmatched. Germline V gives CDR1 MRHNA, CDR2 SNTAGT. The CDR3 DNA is TGTGCCAGCAGTGCCGGGACTAGCGGAGATACGCAGTATTTT. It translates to CASSAGTSGDTQYF.

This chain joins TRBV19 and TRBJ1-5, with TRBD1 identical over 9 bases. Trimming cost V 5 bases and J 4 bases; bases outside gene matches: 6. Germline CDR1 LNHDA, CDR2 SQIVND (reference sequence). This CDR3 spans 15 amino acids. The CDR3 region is CASSVGQGPNQPQHF. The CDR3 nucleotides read TGTGCCAGTAGTGTGGGACAGGGCCCAAATCAGCCCCAGCATTTT.

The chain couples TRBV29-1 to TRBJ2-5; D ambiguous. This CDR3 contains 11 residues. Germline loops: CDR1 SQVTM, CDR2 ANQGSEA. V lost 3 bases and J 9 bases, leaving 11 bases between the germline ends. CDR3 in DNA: TGCAGCGTTGATGAGGACCTGGCCCAGTACTTC. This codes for CSVDEDLAQYF.

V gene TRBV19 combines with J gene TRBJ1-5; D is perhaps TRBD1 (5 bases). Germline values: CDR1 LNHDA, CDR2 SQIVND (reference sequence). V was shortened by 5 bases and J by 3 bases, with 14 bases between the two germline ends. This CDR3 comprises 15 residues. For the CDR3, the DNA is TGTGCCAGTAGTTCCCGGGGACCTCACAATCAGCCCCAGCATTTT. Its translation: CASSSRGPHNQPQHF.

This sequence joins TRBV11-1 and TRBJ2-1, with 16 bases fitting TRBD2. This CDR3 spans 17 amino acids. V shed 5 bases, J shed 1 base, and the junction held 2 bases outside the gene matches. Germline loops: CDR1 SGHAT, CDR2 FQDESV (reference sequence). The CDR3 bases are TGTGCCAGCAGCCCGGGACTAGCGGGAGGGTCCTACAATGAGCAGTTCTTC. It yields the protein CASSPGLAGGSYNEQFF.

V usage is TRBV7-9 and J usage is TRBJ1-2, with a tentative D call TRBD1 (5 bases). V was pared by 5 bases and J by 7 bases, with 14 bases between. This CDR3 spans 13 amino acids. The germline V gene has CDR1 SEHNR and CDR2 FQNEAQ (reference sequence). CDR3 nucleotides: TGTGCCAGCAGCCGAGACACCCAGGGTGGCTACACCTTC. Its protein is CASSRDTQGGYTF.

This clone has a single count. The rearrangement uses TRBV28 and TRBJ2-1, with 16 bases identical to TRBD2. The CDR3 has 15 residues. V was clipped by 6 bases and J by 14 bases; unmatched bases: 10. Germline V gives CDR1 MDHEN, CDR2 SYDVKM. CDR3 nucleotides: TGTGCCAGCAGCTCCGGGACTAGCGGGAGGGTCCGTGAGTTCTTC. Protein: CASSSGTSGRVREFF.